Presented here are 18 T cell receptor beta chains from one specimen sequenced in a study of CD8 T cells in ankylosing spondylitis. Study-wide results and caveats: Characteristic of ankylosing spondylitis blood, it appeared, was a TCR beta motif comprising roughly 8 highly homologous variants.

These receptors' targets are unknown. TCRdb independently ran MiXCR on the 5' RACE reads; one entry per CDR3 protein. The sample has about 500,000 distinct CDR3 sequences, about 5.4% seen once. Sample: blood, either unsorted or a sorted T cell fraction (not recorded which). These receptors were taken from a male donor with ankylosing spondylitis.

This clonotype was picked up many times. The CDR3 end shows no conserved phenylalanine or tryptophan, and so a read error is likely. The DNA is omitted, as the CDR3 cannot be located on it reliably, and the CDR3 follows TCRdb's listing. The V call is TRBV4-2, the J call TRBJ2-7; no check of the table's D call, TRBD1, against the DNA was made. The CDR3 is 13 residues long, ends included. Germline V gene sequence: CDR1 LGHNA, CDR2 YNFKEQ. CDR3 sequence: CASSRRPGQDSFA.

The table lists this clonotype with many counts. This chain connects TRBV12-3 or TRBV12-4 to TRBJ1-3, with D perhaps TRBD1 (6 bases). With 5 bases removed from V and 5 bases from J, the gap between germline ends came to 19 bases. This CDR3 spans 16 amino acids. CDR3 nucleotides: TGTGCCAGCAGTCCCCTAGAACAGGGTGATAGAAACACCATATATTTT. This sequence encodes CASSPLEQGDRNTIYF.

This clonotype was counted many times. The J gene is TRBJ2-3, the V gene TRBV4-2; D perhaps matches TRBD1 (5 bases). The V gene lost 4 bases and the J gene lost 2 bases, with 19 bases spanning the gap. The CDR3 extends over 17 amino acids. CDR1 and CDR2 (germline): LGHNA, YNFKEQ. The CDR3 nucleotides read TGTGCCAGCAGCCGTTTTCAAGACAGCGTGGTCACAGATACGCAGTATTTT. Protein product: CASSRFQDSVVTDTQYF.

Details on this clonotype: This sequence may be a read error, since a much larger clone differs from it by one base. The chain is built from TRBV20-1 and TRBJ1-1, with D possibly being TRBD1 (6 bases). The CDR3 length is 11 residues. V was clipped by 4 bases and J by 11 bases, with 14 bases between them. From germline, CDR1 is DFQATT and CDR2 SNEGSKA (reference sequence). The DNA for the CDR3 is TGCAGTGCTAAGGGGGGGAGTGACGCTTTCTTT. Translated, it gives CSAKGGSDAFF.

In this sample, this clonotype turned up many times. V is TRBV29-1 and J is TRBJ1-1; no clear D gene. Germline V gene data show CDR1 as SQVTM and CDR2 as ANQGSEA. V lost 3 bases and J lost 6, with 20 bases in between. This CDR3 comprises 15 residues. Written as DNA, the CDR3 is TGCAGCGTTGATGAGCTGTTCGGGCCTAGGGCTGAAGCTTTCTTT. Protein sequence: CSVDELFGPRAEAFF.

V usage is TRBV11-3 and J usage is TRBJ2-2; possibly TRBD1 or TRBD2 for D (5 bases each). The ends were cut back, 5 bases at V and 8 bases at J, with 21 bases in the middle. Per the germline V gene, CDR1 is SGHNT and CDR2 is YENEEA. This CDR3 region has 16 residues. In DNA form, the CDR3 reads TGTGCCAGCAGCGCTACGCCGGGACGGTTCGGGGGGGAGCTGTTTTTT. This translates into CASSATPGRFGGELFF.

In its sample, this clonotype was seen many times. The rearrangement joins TRBV12-3 or TRBV12-4 to TRBJ2-7, with D possibly matching TRBD2 (5 bases). Deletions cut 4 bases from V and 6 bases from J, with 13 bases between. The CDR3 is 13 residues long. The CDR3 DNA reads TGTGCCAGCAGTTGGGCTAGCTACTCCGAGCAGTACTTC. It codes for CASSWASYSEQYF.

This clonotype was seen repeatedly, ten times or more. This chain links TRBV6-2 or TRBV6-3 with TRBJ2-5, with TRBD2 identical over 12 bases. V was clipped by 4 bases and J by 5 bases; unmatched bases: 5. There are 15 residues in the CDR3. Looked up from germline, CDR1 is MNHEY and CDR2 is SVGEGT. CDR3 coding DNA: TGTGCCAGCAGTTGGCCACTAGCGGGAGGCGAGACCCAGTACTTC. This codes for CASSWPLAGGETQYF.

This clonotype showed up many times. The V call is TRBV29-1, the J call TRBJ2-5; perhaps TRBD2 as D (6 bases). This CDR3 spans 16 amino acids. Germline V CDR1 and CDR2: SQVTM, ANQGSEA. Trimming shortened V by 2 bases and J by 1 base, and 17 bases separated the two germline ends. CDR3 in amino acids: CSVEKSRLASQETQYF. As DNA, the CDR3 is TGCAGCGTTGAAAAGAGTAGGCTAGCGAGCCAAGAGACCCAGTACTTC. The full variable domain, with the rest looked up from reference TRBV29-1 and TRBJ2-5, is SAVISQKPSRDICQRGTSLTIQCQVDSQVTMMFWYRQQPGQSLTLIATANQGSEATYESGFVIDKFPISRPNLTFSTLTVSNMSPEDSSIYLCSVEKSRLASQETQYFGPGTRLLVL.

This clonotype was detected many times. The genes are TRBV4-1 and TRBJ1-1; D unclear. The CDR3 consists of 14 residues. The ends were cut back, 0 bases at V and 0 bases at J, with 5 bases in the middle. Per the germline V gene, CDR1 is MGHRA and CDR2 is YSYEKL. The CDR3 DNA sequence: TGCGCCAGCAGCCAAGACAGGATGAACACTGAAGCTTTCTTT. Translated, it gives CASSQDRMNTEAFF.

Many counts were recorded for this clonotype. This chain connects TRBV12-3 or TRBV12-4 to TRBJ1-1; maybe TRBD1 (6 bases). There are 17 residues in the CDR3. Between the trimmed V and J ends, which lost 5 bases and 2 bases, there was a span of 21 bases. The CDR3: CASSPNEGQRANTEAFF. The CDR3 DNA is TGTGCCAGCAGTCCAAATGAAGGACAGCGAGCAAACACTGAAGCTTTCTTT.

This clonotype was counted ten times or more. The V call is TRBV6-1, the J call TRBJ2-7; tentatively, D is TRBD1 (6 bases). V gave up 6 bases and J gave up 5 bases, with 29 bases separating them. There are 18 residues in the CDR3. Germline V CDR1 and CDR2: MNHNS, SASEGT. CDR3 sequence: CASSLRGISGTPDHEQYF. CDR3 DNA: TGTGCCAGCAGCCTAAGGGGGATATCCGGGACCCCCGACCACGAGCAGTACTTC.

The table lists this clonotype with many counts. The V and J genes are TRBV20-1 and TRBJ1-2; D uncertain. V was cut by 6 bases and J by 4 bases, with 15 bases left in between. CDR1 and CDR2 from the germline V gene are DFQATT and SNEGSKA (reference sequence). The CDR3 is 13 amino acids. As DNA, the CDR3 is TGCAGTGCCAGCTCGGGCAGCCTCTATGGCTACACCTTC. Translated: CSASSGSLYGYTF.

The CDR3: CSAVTGVTADTQYF. As DNA, the CDR3 is TGCAGTGCTGTGACAGGGGTTACGGCAGATACGCAGTATTTT. The chain employs TRBV20-1 and TRBJ2-3; TRBD1 agrees at 8 bases. After removal of 5 bases from V and 4 bases from J, the junction contained 8 bases not matched to a gene. Germline-derived CDR1 and CDR2 are DFQATT and SNEGSKA (reference sequence). The CDR3 runs 14 residues.

Ten or more counts support this clonotype. The chain recombines TRBV5-1 with TRBJ2-2; D not resolved. CDR3 length: 14 residues. The germline gives CDR1 SGHRS, CDR2 YFSETQ. The V end lost 6 bases, the J end lost 5 bases, and 14 bases lay between the germline ends. DNA of the CDR3: TGCGCCAGCATCTCAAGACTGGATACCGGGGAGCTGTTTTTT. Translation gives CASISRLDTGELFF.

This clonotype came up many times. This chain joins TRBV12-3 or TRBV12-4 and TRBJ1-2; 9 bases line up with TRBD1. This CDR3 comprises 14 residues. V was clipped by 3 bases and J by 6 bases; unmatched bases: 5. The CDR3 bases are TGTGCCAGCAGTTTCCAACAGGGGGCAAATGGCTACACCTTC. Translation: CASSFQQGANGYTF.

This clonotype turned up a few times. CDR3 bases: TGCAGTGCTACTAGAGGACAGGCGATTTTTGGAAACACCATATATTTT. Translated: CSATRGQAIFGNTIYF. The genes are TRBV20-1 and TRBJ1-3; 7 bases are a match to TRBD1. Germline CDR1 DFQATT, CDR2 SNEGSKA (reference sequence). V shed 4 bases and J 3 bases; nucleotides not matched to a gene: 12. The CDR3 loop spans 16 amino acids.

In this sample, this clonotype turned up many times. The V and J genes are TRBV18 and TRBJ1-1; TRBD1 is a possible D gene (6 bases). In germline, CDR1 is KGHSH, CDR2 LQKENI. Trimming cost V 2 bases and J 5 bases, with 9 bases left between them. This CDR3 is built from 13 residues. The CDR3 region has the DNA TGTGCCAGCTCACCAACCAGGGGAACTGAAGCTTTCTTT. Encoded protein: CASSPTRGTEAFF.